These T cell receptor beta chains were read from a single sample in a study of T cell responses to AZD1222 COVID-19 vaccine. The data were produced by immunoSEQ multiplex PCR, yet TCRdb's version contains in-frame clones alone and is incomplete. The sample carries some 140,000 clones, approximately 95% recorded once. Source: peripheral blood, taken 28 days after the second AZD1222 dose. The origin of the receptors is an adult who received the AZD1222 COVID-19 vaccine. Both conserved end residues are part of each CDR3. Fields, in order: clone size, V gene, J gene, D gene, CDR3 protein, CDR3 DNA. D genes are given only for firm matches. Size tells how often a clone was seen (once, few, many) or the class of an expanded clone, and some rows leave it out.

.	TRBV5-1	TRBJ1-6	.	CASSSTTSSYNSPLHF	TGCGCCAGCAGCTCAACAACGAGCTCCTATAATTCACCCCTCCACTTT
few	TRBV28	TRBJ1-2	.	CASSTPKPARGYGYTF	TGTGCCAGCAGTACCCCGAAACCAGCGAGGGGATATGGCTACACCTTC
.	TRBV7-9	TRBJ2-1	.	CASSFRQGGDEQFF	TGTGCCAGCAGCTTCCGTCAGGGCGGTGATGAGCAGTTCTTC
.	TRBV7-3	TRBJ1-4	TRBD1	CASSSDRESEKLFF	TGTGCCAGCAGCTCTGACAGGGAGTCTGAAAAACTGTTTTTT
.	TRBV3-1/TRBV3-2	TRBJ1-1	TRBD1	CASRLANRGTKAFF	TGTGCCAGCAGACTTGCGAACAGGGGTACAAAGGCTTTCTTT
.	TRBV7-9	TRBJ2-3	.	CASSATGRDTQYF	TGTGCCAGCAGCGCCACGGGTCGAGATACGCAGTATTTT
.	TRBV6-2/TRBV6-3	TRBJ1-1	.	CASSYVGEAEAFF	TGTGCCAGCAGTTACGTAGGGGAGGCTGAAGCTTTCTTT
.	TRBV6-5	TRBJ2-1	.	CASSSWGENEQFF	TGTGCCAGCAGTTCATGGGGGGAGAATGAGCAGTTCTTC
.	TRBV12-5	TRBJ1-2	.	CASGFSLTTGNYGYTF	TGTGCTAGTGGCTTCTCCCTTACGACGGGGAACTATGGCTACACCTTC
.	TRBV21-1	TRBJ2-1	.	CASSKGDSYNEQFF	TGTGCCAGCAGCAAAGGGGACAGCTACAATGAGCAGTTCTTC
.	TRBV6-6	TRBJ1-1	.	CASSTGNWKAFF	TGTGCCAGCAGTACAGGGAACTGGAAAGCTTTCTTT
.	TRBV3-1/TRBV3-2	TRBJ1-1	.	CASSRTNTEAFF	TGTGCCAGCAGCCGGACAAACACTGAAGCTTTCTTT
.	TRBV7-8	TRBJ1-1	.	CASSLGWVIMNTEAFF	TGTGCCAGCAGCTTAGGGTGGGTCATCATGAACACTGAAGCTTTCTTT
.	TRBV27	TRBJ2-1	TRBD1	CASSFGTASYNEQFF	TGTGCCAGCAGTTTCGGGACAGCTTCCTACAATGAGCAGTTCTTC
.	TRBV5-3	TRBJ2-1	TRBD2	CARSFPSGGLTYVDEQFF	TGTGCCAGAAGCTTTCCTAGCGGGGGCCTCACTTACGTGGATGAGCAGTTCTTC
.	TRBV7-3	TRBJ1-5	.	CASSPPGGPQHF	TGTGCCAGCAGCCCTCCTGGGGGGCCCCAGCATTTT
.	TRBV3-1/TRBV3-2	TRBJ1-1	.	CASNKGGATEAFF	TGTGCCAGCAACAAAGGAGGGGCCACTGAAGCTTTCTTT
.	TRBV9	TRBJ1-3	TRBD1	CASSDFPTGRTIYF	TGTGCCAGCAGCGACTTCCCGACAGGGCGCACCATATATTTT
few	TRBV19	TRBJ2-3	.	CASSQRLMSRDTQYF	TGTGCCAGTAGCCAAAGACTGATGAGCCGAGATACGCAGTATTTT
.	TRBV18	TRBJ2-7	.	CASQAYGSYEQYF	TGTGCCAGCCAAGCCTACGGCTCCTACGAGCAGTACTTC
.	TRBV9	TRBJ1-3	.	CASSGGRMGNTIYF	TGTGCCAGCAGCGGGGGGAGAATGGGAAACACCATATATTTT
.	TRBV19	TRBJ1-1	.	CASSTQGRLTEAFF	TGTGCCAGTAGTACACAGGGCCGCCTCACTGAAGCTTTCTTT
.	TRBV7-9	TRBJ1-3	.	CASSLQASGNTIYF	TGTGCCAGCAGCTTACAGGCCTCTGGAAACACCATATATTTT
.	TRBV6-6	TRBJ2-1	TRBD2	CASGGGNEQFF	TGTGCCAGCGGGGGGGGCAATGAGCAGTTCTTC